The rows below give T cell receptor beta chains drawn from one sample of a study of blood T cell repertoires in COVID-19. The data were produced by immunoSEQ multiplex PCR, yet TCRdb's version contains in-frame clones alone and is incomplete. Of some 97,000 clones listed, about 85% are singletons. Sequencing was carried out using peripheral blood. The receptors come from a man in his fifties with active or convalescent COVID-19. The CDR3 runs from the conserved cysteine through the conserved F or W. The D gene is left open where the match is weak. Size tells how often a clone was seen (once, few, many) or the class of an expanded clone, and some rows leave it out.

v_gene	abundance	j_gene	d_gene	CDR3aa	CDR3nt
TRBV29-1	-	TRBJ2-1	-	CSVRQGGGYNEQFF	TGCAGCGTTCGACAGGGAGGAGGCTACAATGAGCAGTTCTTC
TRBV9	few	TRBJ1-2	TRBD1	CASSIEGAVYGYTF	TGTGCCAGCAGCATCGAGGGGGCTGTCTATGGCTACACCTTC
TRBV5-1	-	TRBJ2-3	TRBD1	CASSLVGGQGSTDTQYF	TGCGCCAGCAGCTTGGTAGGGGGACAGGGATCCACAGATACGCAGTATTTT
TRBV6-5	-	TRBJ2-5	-	CASSYSRAAYQETQYF	TGTGCCAGCAGTTACTCGAGGGCAGCGTACCAAGAGACCCAGTACTTC
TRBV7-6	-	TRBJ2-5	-	CASIASGARTQYF	TGTGCCAGCATAGCGAGCGGTGCGAGGACCCAGTACTTC
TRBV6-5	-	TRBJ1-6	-	CASRVGANSPLHF	TGTGCCAGCAGGGTGGGGGCCAATTCACCCCTCCACTTT
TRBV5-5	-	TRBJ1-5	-	CASSGSGNQPQHF	TGTGCCAGCAGCGGTAGTGGCAATCAGCCCCAGCATTTT
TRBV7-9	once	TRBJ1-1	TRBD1	CASSLQPGQGKNTEAFF	TGTGCCAGCAGCCTACAACCGGGACAGGGGAAGAACACTGAAGCTTTCTTT
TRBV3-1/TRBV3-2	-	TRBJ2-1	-	CASPLQEGNYNEQFF	TGTGCCAGCCCCCTTCAGGAGGGCAACTACAATGAGCAGTTCTTC
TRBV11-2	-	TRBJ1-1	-	CASSLRGGAELWTEAFF	TGTGCCAGCAGCTTAAGAGGTGGGGCCGAACTGTGGACTGAAGCTTTCTTT
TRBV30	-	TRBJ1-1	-	CAWSTHRWALEAFF	TGTGCCTGGAGTACACACCGGTGGGCACTTGAAGCTTTCTTT
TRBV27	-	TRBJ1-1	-	CASSQPRRVEETEAFF	TGTGCCAGCAGCCAACCCCGTCGAGTAGAAGAGACTGAAGCTTTCTTT
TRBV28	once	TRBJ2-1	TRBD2	CASIGASGRPYNEQFF	TGTGCCAGCATCGGGGCTAGCGGGAGACCCTACAATGAGCAGTTCTTC
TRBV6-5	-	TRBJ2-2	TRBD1	CASTHEGASGELFF	TGTGCCAGCACTCACGAGGGGGCGTCCGGGGAGCTGTTTTTT
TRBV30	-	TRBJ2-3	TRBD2	CAWGLAGGDTQYF	TGTGCCTGGGGACTAGCGGGAGGGGATACGCAGTATTTT
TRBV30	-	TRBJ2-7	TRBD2	CAWGLAGSYEQYF	TGTGCCTGGGGACTAGCAGGTTCCTACGAGCAGTACTTC
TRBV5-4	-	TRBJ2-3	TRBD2	CASSTSSGSPPDTQYF	TGTGCCAGCAGCACATCTAGCGGGAGCCCCCCAGATACGCAGTATTTT
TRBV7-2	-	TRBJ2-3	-	CASRSPAKYTDTQYF	TGTGCCAGCAGATCCCCCGCTAAATACACAGATACGCAGTATTTT
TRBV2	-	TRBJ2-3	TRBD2	CASSVIAGDTQYF	TGTGCCAGCAGTGTAATAGCGGGAGATACGCAGTATTTT
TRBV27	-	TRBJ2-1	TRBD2	CASSNPGLAANNEQFF	TGTGCCAGCAGTAACCCCGGACTAGCGGCTAACAATGAGCAGTTCTTC
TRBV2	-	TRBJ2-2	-	CASSPHRDATGELFF	TGTGCCAGCAGCCCGCACAGGGATGCCACCGGGGAGCTGTTTTTT
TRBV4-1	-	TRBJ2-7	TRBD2	CASSQSTSGSVEQYF	TGCGCCAGCAGCCAGTCGACTAGCGGGAGCGTTGAGCAGTACTTC
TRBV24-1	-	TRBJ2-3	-	CATSDPGLHTDTQYF	TGTGCCACCAGTGATCCGGGACTCCACACAGATACGCAGTATTTT